Below, 4 T cell receptor beta chains from the same sample are listed, as sequenced in a study of cytomegalovirus exposure and HLA in healthy donors. TCRdb keeps only in-frame clones here, not all; method: immunoSEQ multiplex PCR. The sample has fewer than 200,000 clones, 85% to 90% seen once. Material: PBMCs. Source of these receptors: a woman in her 30s in good health and CMV-seronegative.

The gene calls are TRBV4-2 and TRBJ1-1; D is ambiguous. V was cut by 3 bases and J by 10 bases, with 27 bases left in between. In germline, CDR1 is LGHNA, CDR2 YNFKEQ. The CDR3 is 17 residues long. The CDR3 DNA reads as TGTGCCAGCAGCCAGGGGAGAGGAGGATTCCAGTACGGTAGAGCTTTCTTT. Residues: CASSQGRGGFQYGRAFF.

The rearrangement links TRBV7-9 to TRBJ1-1; TRBD1 matches 10 bases. This CDR3 region has 17 residues. V shed 4 bases and J 0 bases; nucleotides not matched to a gene: 8. Germline-derived CDR1 and CDR2 are SEHNR and FQNEAQ (reference sequence). The CDR3 protein is CASSSLGTGEMNTEAFF. The CDR3 region has the DNA TGTGCCAGCAGCTCACTCGGGACAGGGGAAATGAACACTGAAGCTTTCTTT.

This clone was counted only a few times. This sequence joins TRBV28 and TRBJ1-1; D is perhaps TRBD1 (5 bases). CDR3 length: 12 residues. V was trimmed by 6 bases and J by 5 bases, leaving 10 bases between them. The germline gives CDR1 MDHEN, CDR2 SYDVKM. The CDR3 spells CASRDTRTEAFF. CDR3 bases: TGTGCCAGCAGGGACACAAGGACTGAAGCTTTCTTT.

This sequence joins TRBV6-5 and TRBJ1-1; D is uncertain. The V and J ends lost 4 bases and 2 bases respectively, with 8 bases between them. This CDR3 contains 13 residues. The germline V gene has CDR1 MNHEY and CDR2 SVGAGI. The CDR3 protein is CASSLGSNTEAFF. CDR3 nucleotides: TGTGCCAGCAGTTTGGGCAGTAACACTGAAGCTTTCTTT.